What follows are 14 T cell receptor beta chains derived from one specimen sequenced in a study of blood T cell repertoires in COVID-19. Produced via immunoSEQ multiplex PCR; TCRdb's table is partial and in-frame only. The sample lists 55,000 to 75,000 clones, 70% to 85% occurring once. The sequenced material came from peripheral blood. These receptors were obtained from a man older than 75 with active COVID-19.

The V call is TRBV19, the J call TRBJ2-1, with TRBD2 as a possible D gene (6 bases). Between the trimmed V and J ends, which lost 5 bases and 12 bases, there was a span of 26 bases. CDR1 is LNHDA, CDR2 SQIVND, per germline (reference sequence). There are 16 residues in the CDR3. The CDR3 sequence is CASSLPPRDSRVGQFF. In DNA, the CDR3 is TGTGCCAGTAGTTTGCCGCCTAGGGACTCCAGGGTCGGGCAGTTCTTC.

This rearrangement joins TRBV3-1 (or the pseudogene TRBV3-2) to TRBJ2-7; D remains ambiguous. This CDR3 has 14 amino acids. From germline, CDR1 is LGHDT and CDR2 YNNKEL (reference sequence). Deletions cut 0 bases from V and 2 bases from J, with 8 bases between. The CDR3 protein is CASSQDYPPYEQYF. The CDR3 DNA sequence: TGTGCCAGCAGCCAAGATTATCCTCCCTACGAGCAGTACTTC.

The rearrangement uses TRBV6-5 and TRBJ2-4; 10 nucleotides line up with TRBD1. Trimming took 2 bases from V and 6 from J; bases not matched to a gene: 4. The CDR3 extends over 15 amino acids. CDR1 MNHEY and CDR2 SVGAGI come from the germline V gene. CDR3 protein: CASSYDDRGRNIQYF. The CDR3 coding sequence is TGTGCCAGCAGTTACGACGACAGGGGGCGAAACATTCAGTACTTC.

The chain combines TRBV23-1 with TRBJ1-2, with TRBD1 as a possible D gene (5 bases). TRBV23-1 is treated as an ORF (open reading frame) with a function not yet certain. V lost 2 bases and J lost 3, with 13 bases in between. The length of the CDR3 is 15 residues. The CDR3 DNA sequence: TGCGCCAGCAGTCAACTCCAGGGATCCGACTATGGCTACACCTTC. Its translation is CASSQLQGSDYGYTF.

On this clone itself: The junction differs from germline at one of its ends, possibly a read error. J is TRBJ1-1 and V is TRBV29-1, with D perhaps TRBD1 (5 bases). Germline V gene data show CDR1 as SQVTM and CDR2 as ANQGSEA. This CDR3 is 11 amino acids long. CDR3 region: CSAGGWWGLDF. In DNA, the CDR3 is TGCAGCGCCGGGGGATGGTGGGGCTTGGACTTT. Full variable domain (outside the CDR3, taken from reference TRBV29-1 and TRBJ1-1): SAVISQKPSRDICQRGTSLTIQCQVDSQVTMMFWYRQQPGQSLTLIATANQGSEATYESGFVIDKFPISRPNLTFSTLTVSNMSPEDSSIYLCSAGGWWGLDFGQGTRLTVV.

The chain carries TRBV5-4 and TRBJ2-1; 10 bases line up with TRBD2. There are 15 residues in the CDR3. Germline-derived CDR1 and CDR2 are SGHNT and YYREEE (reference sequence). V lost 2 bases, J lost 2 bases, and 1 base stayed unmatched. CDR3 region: CASSLAGGTYNEQFF. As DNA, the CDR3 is TGTGCCAGCAGCTTAGCGGGAGGGACCTACAATGAGCAGTTCTTC. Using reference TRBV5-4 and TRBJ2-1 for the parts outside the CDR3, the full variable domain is ETGVTQSPTHLIKTRGQQVTLRCSSQSGHNTVSWYQQALGQGPQFIFQYYREEENGRGNFPPRFSGLQFPNYSSELNVNALELDDSALYLCASSLAGGTYNEQFFGPGTRLTVL.

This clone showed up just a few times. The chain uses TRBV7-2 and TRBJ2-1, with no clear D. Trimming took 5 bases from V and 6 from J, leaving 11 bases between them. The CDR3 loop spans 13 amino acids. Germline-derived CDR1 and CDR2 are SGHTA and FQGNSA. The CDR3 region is CASSEPVANEQFF. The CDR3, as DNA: TGTGCCAGCAGCGAACCGGTAGCCAATGAGCAGTTCTTC.

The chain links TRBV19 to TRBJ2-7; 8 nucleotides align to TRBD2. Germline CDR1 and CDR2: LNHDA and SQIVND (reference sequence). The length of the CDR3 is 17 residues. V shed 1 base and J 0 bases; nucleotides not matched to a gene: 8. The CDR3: CASSIVGGGPSSYEQYF. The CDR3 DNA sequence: TGTGCCAGTAGTATAGTCGGCGGGGGGCCTAGCTCCTACGAGCAGTACTTC. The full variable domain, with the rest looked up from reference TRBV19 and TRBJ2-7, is DGGITQSPKYLFRKEGQNVTLSCEQNLNHDAMYWYRQDPGQGLRLIYYSQIVNDFQKGDIAEGYSVSREKKESFPLTVTSAQKNPTAFYLCASSIVGGGPSSYEQYFGPGTRLTVT.

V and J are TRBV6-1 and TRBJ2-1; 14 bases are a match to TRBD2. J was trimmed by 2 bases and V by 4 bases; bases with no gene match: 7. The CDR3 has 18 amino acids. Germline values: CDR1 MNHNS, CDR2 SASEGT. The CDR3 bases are TGTGCCAGCAGTGGACTAGCGGGGGGGGACACAGCCTACAATGAGCAGTTCTTC. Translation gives CASSGLAGGDTAYNEQFF.

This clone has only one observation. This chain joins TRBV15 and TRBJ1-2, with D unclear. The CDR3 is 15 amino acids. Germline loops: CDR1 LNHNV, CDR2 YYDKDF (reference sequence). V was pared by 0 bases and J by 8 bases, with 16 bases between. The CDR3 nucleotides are TGTGCCACCAGCAGAGATATTCAGAGACCGGGGGGCTACACCTTC. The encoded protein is CATSRDIQRPGGYTF.

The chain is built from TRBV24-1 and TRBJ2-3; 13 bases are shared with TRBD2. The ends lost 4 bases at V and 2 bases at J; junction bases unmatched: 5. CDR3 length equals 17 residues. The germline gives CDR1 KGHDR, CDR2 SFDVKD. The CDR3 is CATSEITSGRATDTQYF. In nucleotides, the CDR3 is TGTGCCACCAGTGAAATTACTAGCGGGAGGGCCACAGATACGCAGTATTTT.

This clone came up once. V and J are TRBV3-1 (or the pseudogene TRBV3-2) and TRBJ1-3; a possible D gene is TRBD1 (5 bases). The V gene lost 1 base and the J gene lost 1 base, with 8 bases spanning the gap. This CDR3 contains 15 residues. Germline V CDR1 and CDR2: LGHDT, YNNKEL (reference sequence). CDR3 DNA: TGTGCCAGCAGCCAAGGACAGTCATCTGGAAACACCATATATTTT. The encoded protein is CASSQGQSSGNTIYF.

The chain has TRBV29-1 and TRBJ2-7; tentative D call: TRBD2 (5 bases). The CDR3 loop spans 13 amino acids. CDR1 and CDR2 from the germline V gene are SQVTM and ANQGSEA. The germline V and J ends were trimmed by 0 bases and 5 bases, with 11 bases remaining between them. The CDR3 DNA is TGCAGCGTTGAAGATCGGGATAGTAACGAGCAGTACTTC. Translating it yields CSVEDRDSNEQYF.

The CDR3 region has the DNA TGTGCCAGCAGCTTAGGCCTAGCGGGAGGCACAGATACGCAGTATTTT. This codes for CASSLGLAGGTDTQYF. The rearrangement links TRBV7-2 to TRBJ2-3, with TRBD2 matching 10 bases. CDR1 and CDR2 from the germline V gene are SGHTA and FQGNSA. The CDR3 covers 16 residues. V was pared by 1 base and J by 1 base, with 2 bases of the junction left unmatched.